This section outlines one T cell receptor beta chain sequence together with its context. Its antigen is unknown. Nothing much larger sits one base from this clone, and base qualities are not available. The immunoSEQ Assay, a bias-controlled multiplex PCR, was used to amplify TCRbeta CDR3 regions from genomic DNA. The authors' analysis ran thus. Nucleated cell counts per sample were estimated from amplification of reference gene primers within the assay. To quantify the absolute abundance of each unique TCRbeta CDR3 rearrangement, sequence reads were collapsed and filtered. For each sample, productive Simpson clonality was calculated by taking the square root of Simpson's diversity index across productive rearrangements. Drawn from immuneACCESS, this table holds only the in-frame rearrangements with V and J called that TCRdb kept. Clones are partly lost; checked studies trace under half to an unresolved V gene and leave the rest unexplained. From that table come the V and J calls and clone size; the DNA was used to work out D and trimming. A total of fewer than 250,000 clones appear in this sample, just under 90% of them only once. Clones ranked in the top ten supply 0.87% of the sample.

Participants in the prospective study were enrolled through a virtual design, were aged about 18 to 89 years, and lived in approximately 25 United States geographic areas. Cohort assignment in the prospective study relied on participant-reported clinical history from a screening survey and a study questionnaire. Exposed participants had been in contact, within 2 weeks of entering the study, with a person who had a PCR-confirmed or clinician-diagnosed case of COVID-19. In the prospective study, mobile phlebotomists collected whole blood, serum and a nasopharyngeal or oropharyngeal swab from each participant. Over an approximately 2-month period, participants in the prospective study had the option of providing additional blood draws and questionnaires. Before DNA extraction, blood samples from the prospective study were shipped at room temperature or frozen. The CDR3 starts with the cysteine, ends with the phenylalanine, and has 13 residues. Just the 39-base CDR3 DNA is kept, in frame starting at base 1. V loses 5 bases of germline sequence and J loses 10 bases, and the interval between the two ends is 14 bases. The germline V gene (reference sequence) gives CDR1 as SEHNR and CDR2 as FQNEAQ.

The data derive from a study of blood T cell repertoires in COVID-19 (dated by TCRdb to about 2020). Some background on the complete study: Collaborator samples came from the United States, Italy and Spain and covered acute and convalescent phases of COVID-19. The material from the prospective study consisted of cDNA or gDNA derived from T cells, B-cell-depleted T cells, or PBMCs. Deeply sampled blood TCRbeta repertoires from subjects exposed to, actively infected with, or recovered from COVID-19 were included in the dataset. The repertoires were released in a freely available public database intended as a resource for research on the immune response to SARS-CoV-2. Samples were obtained from the ongoing ImmuneRACE study (first 160 participants) and from over a thousand subjects provided by 6 global collaborators. The sample metadata nearly always contained a de-identified subject ID, COVID-19 status, age in years and sex. Where HLA class I and class II types were available, the types were taken from metadata supplied by the sample provider, not from assay-based typing.

Findings and caveats that apply to the study as a whole: Clinical and demographic metadata were provided uncurated, with the amount varying by source and participant.

Material for sequencing was PBMCs or T cells enriched from blood (not recorded which). The rearrangement combines TRBV7-9 with TRBJ1-4, and possibly TRBD1, on 5 matching bases. The source of this sequence is a man aged 50 or older who had been exposed to COVID-19. DNA sequence: TGTGCCAGCAGCCGGACGGGGGACGGAAAACTGTTTTTT. This translates into CASSRTGDGKLFF.